This T cell receptor (beta chain) was found in a study of T cell responses to AZD1222 COVID-19 vaccine. Study-level points and caveats: No repertoire was sampled before or during the peak T cell response, only after it. Most donors were white British and more were female, and clonal diversity was possibly underestimated. Unmutated variant regions are reportedly the target of nearly half of TCRs that are spike-specific. Just a handful of AZD1222 recipients tested seropositive at baseline.

Remarks on this clone: The antigen remains undetermined.

Trimming shortened V by 1 base and J by 1 base, and 13 bases separated the two germline ends. The CDR3 is made up of 16 amino acids. Per the germline V gene, CDR1 is SGHDT and CDR2 is YYEEEE. Clones were read by immunoSEQ multiplex PCR, and TCRdb kept only the in-frame ones, dropping some. Counted here are around 160,000 clones, around 83% occurring once; the ten biggest clones make up approximately 4%. This TCR came from an adult in good health. The genes are TRBV5-6 and TRBJ2-3, with D maybe TRBD1 (6 bases). Sample: peripheral blood, taken on day 0 of MenACWY control vaccination. CDR3 coding DNA: TGTGCCAGCAGCTTGATTCCGGGACACCGCACAGATACGCAGTATTTT. This sequence encodes CASSLIPGHRTDTQYF.